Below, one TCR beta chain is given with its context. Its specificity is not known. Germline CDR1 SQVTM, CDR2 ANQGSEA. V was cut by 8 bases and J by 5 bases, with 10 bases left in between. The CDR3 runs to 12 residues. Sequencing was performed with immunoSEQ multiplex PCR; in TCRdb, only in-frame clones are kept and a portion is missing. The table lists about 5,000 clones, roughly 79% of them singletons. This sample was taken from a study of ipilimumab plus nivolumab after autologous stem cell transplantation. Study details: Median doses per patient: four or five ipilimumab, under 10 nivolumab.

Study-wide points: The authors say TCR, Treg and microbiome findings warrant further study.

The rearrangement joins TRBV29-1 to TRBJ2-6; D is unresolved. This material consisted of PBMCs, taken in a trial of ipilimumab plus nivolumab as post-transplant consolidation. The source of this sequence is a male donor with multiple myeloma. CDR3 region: CSIQSRANVLTF. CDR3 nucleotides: TGCAGCATACAAAGTCGGGCCAACGTCCTGACTTTC.